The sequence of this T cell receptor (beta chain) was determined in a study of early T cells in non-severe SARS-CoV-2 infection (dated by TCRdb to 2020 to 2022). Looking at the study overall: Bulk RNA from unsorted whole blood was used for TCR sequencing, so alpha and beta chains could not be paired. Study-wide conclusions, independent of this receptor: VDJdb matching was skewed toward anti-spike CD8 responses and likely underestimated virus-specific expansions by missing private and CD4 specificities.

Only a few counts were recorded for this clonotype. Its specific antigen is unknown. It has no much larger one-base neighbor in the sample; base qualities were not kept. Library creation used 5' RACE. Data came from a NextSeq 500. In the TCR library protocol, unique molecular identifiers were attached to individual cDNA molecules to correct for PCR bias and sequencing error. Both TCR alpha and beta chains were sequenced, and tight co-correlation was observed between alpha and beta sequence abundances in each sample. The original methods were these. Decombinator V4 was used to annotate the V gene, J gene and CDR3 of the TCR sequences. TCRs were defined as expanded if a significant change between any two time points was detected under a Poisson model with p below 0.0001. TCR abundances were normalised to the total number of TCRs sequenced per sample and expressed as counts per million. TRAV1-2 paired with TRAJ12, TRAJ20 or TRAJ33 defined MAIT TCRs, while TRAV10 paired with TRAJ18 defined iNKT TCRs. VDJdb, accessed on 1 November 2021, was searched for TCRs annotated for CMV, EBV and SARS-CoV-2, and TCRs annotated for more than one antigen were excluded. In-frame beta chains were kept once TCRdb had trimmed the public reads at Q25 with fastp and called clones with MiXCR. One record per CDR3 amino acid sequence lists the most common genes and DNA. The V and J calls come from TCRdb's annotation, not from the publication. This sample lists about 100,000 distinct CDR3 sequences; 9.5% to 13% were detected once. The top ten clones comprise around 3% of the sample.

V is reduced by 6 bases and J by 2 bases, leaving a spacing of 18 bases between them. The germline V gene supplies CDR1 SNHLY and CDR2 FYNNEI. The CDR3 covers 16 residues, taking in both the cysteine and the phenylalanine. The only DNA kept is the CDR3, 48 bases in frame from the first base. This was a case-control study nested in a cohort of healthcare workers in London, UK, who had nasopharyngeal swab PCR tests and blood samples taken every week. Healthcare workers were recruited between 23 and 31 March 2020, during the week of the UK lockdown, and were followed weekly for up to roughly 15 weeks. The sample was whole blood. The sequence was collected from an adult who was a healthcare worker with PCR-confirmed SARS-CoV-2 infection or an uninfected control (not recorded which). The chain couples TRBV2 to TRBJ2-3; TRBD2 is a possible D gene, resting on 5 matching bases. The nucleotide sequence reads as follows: TGTGCCAGCAGCGCTAGGACTGGGTTGGACACAGATACGCAGTATTTT. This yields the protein CASSARTGLDTDTQYF.